The 26 T cell receptor beta chains below come from one sample, sequenced in a study of identical twins. From the 5' RACE reads, TCRdb called clonotypes with MiXCR, one entry per CDR3 protein. The sample has roughly 710,000 distinct CDR3 sequences; over 5% are singletons. Sample: naive T cells sorted from blood. The receptor source for this set is a man aged 18 to 30 in good health.

This clonotype was seen a few times. V usage is TRBV20-1 and J usage is TRBJ1-1; tentatively, D is TRBD1 (6 bases). The CDR3 covers 14 residues. The germline V gene has CDR1 DFQATT and CDR2 SNEGSKA (reference sequence). V dropped 8 bases and J dropped 5 bases, with 21 bases sitting between them. CDR3 DNA sequence: TGCAGTACACCATCATGGGGGGCGGGAACTGAAGCTTTCTTT. It encodes CSTPSWGAGTEAFF.

CDR3 nucleotide sequence: TGTGCCAGCAGCTTTGTCCTCGGACACACCGGGGAGCTGTTTTTT. Its translation: CASSFVLGHTGELFF. V usage is TRBV5-5 and J usage is TRBJ2-2, with D unclear. There are 15 residues in the CDR3. Germline loops: CDR1 SGHKS, CDR2 YYEKEE (reference sequence). Trimming shortened V by 2 bases and J by 3 bases, and 11 bases separated the two germline ends. The full variable domain, with the rest looked up from reference TRBV5-5 and TRBJ2-2, is DAGVTQSPTHLIKTRGQQVTLRCSPISGHKSVSWYQQVLGQGPQFIFQYYEKEERGRGNFPDRFSARQFPNYSSELNVNALLLGDSALYLCASSFVLGHTGELFFGEGSRLTVL.

The rearrangement uses TRBV19 and TRBJ1-1, with D hard to call. Deletions cut 1 base from V and 5 bases from J, with 5 bases between. CDR1 LNHDA and CDR2 SQIVND come from the germline V gene (reference sequence). The CDR3 runs to 12 residues. CDR3 sequence (DNA): TGTGCCAGTAGTATAGCGAGAACTGAAGCTTTCTTT. Its protein is CASSIARTEAFF.

The J gene is TRBJ2-7, the V gene TRBV6-1; tentative D call: TRBD1 (6 bases). Germline V gene data show CDR1 as MNHNS and CDR2 as SASEGT. The CDR3 is made up of 15 amino acids. V was shortened by 6 bases and J by 2 bases, with 17 bases between the two germline ends. CDR3 coding DNA: TGTGCCAGCAGCCCCCTCCTGACAGGAGCCTACGAGCAGTACTTC. This codes for CASSPLLTGAYEQYF.

This clonotype appeared many times. The chain couples TRBV25-1 to TRBJ2-2; D gene uncertain. V was clipped by 4 bases and J by 2 bases, with 20 bases between them. The CDR3 length is 18 residues. The germline V gene has CDR1 MGHDK and CDR2 SYGVNS. CDR3 amino acids: CASSATKSIEPNTGELFF. CDR3 DNA: TGTGCCAGCAGTGCCACAAAAAGCATAGAACCCAACACCGGGGAGCTGTTTTTT.

This clonotype was observed a handful of times. This chain links TRBV14 with TRBJ2-7, with D perhaps matching TRBD2 (6 bases). V was pared by 3 bases and J by 6 bases, with 15 bases between. Germline CDR1 reads SGHDN; CDR2 reads FVKESK. The CDR3 covers 14 residues. The CDR3 here is CASSQSGGAGEQYV. The CDR3 coding sequence is TGTGCCAGCAGCCAGTCCGGGGGTGCGGGCGAGCAGTACGTC.

In its sample, this clonotype was seen many times. The CDR3 DNA sequence: TGCAGCGTTGATCTGAACAGGGTGGGGGAGACCCAGTACTTC. It encodes CSVDLNRVGETQYF. V usage is TRBV29-1 and J usage is TRBJ2-5; D is perhaps TRBD1 (6 bases). V was clipped by 3 bases and J by 5 bases, with 16 bases between them. The V gene's germline CDR1 is SQVTM and CDR2 ANQGSEA. This CDR3 contains 14 residues.

This clonotype showed up many times. V is TRBV20-1 and J is TRBJ2-3; D is uncertain. The CDR3 consists of 16 residues. Germline CDR1 is DFQATT and CDR2 is SNEGSKA (reference sequence). Trimming cost V 1 base and J 5 bases, with 19 bases left between them. This CDR3 is CSARGPSRSALDTQYF. CDR3 bases: TGCAGTGCTAGAGGCCCGTCCCGATCTGCCTTAGATACGCAGTATTTT.

A remark on this clonotype: A much larger clone lies one base from this, so it may be a read error. V is TRBV7-3 and J is TRBJ2-3, with 8 bases matching TRBD2. With V trimmed by 5 bases and J by 7 bases, 8 bases remained unmatched. The CDR3 runs to 14 residues. The germline V gene has CDR1 SGHTA and CDR2 FQGTGA. The CDR3 coding sequence is TGTGCCAGCAGCGTAATGGCTAGCGGGTATACGCAGTATTTT. Its translation is CASSVMASGYTQYF.

This clonotype has a handful of counts. The CDR3 nucleotides read TGTGCCAGCAGCTACCCGGGACTAGCGGGATTTTACGAGCAGTACGTC. Protein: CASSYPGLAGFYEQYV. The rearrangement uses TRBV6-2 or TRBV6-3 and TRBJ2-7; the match to TRBD2 covers 13 bases. Germline-derived CDR1 and CDR2 are MNHEY and SVGEGT. The CDR3 covers 16 residues. The ends lost 6 bases at V and 4 bases at J; junction bases unmatched: 9.

This clonotype was detected ten times or more. The V and J genes are TRBV29-1 and TRBJ2-1, with D maybe TRBD2 (5 bases). The CDR3 runs 13 residues. Per the germline V gene, CDR1 is SQVTM and CDR2 is ANQGSEA. V was cut by 5 bases and J by 5 bases, with 13 bases left in between. In DNA, the CDR3 is TGCAGCGTTACTAGTATTCGGAACAATGAGCAGTTCTTC. It yields the protein CSVTSIRNNEQFF.

This clonotype came up many times. The gene calls are TRBV12-3 or TRBV12-4 and TRBJ2-7; 8 bases line up with TRBD1. The trim removed 8 bases at V and 2 bases at J, leaving 2 bases unmatched. This CDR3 contains 12 residues. The chain's CDR3 is CASEGQAYEQYF. The CDR3 DNA is TGTGCCAGCGAGGGACAGGCCTACGAGCAGTACTTC.

This clonotype was observed at least ten times. The J gene is TRBJ2-2, the V gene TRBV10-3, with a weak D call TRBD1 (5 bases). The CDR3 is 14 residues long. Germline V lookup: CDR1 ENHRY, CDR2 SYGVKD. V lost 7 bases and J 5 bases, leaving 14 bases between the germline ends. The CDR3 DNA reads TGTGCCATCAAAGAGACAGCTACTACCGGGGAGCTGTTTTTT. Its protein is CAIKETATTGELFF.

This clonotype has ten or more counts. This chain uses TRBV12-3 or TRBV12-4 with TRBJ1-6, with no clear D. This CDR3 has 16 amino acids. Trimming removed 6 bases from V and 3 bases from J, with 15 bases in between. The CDR3 reads CASSPLGDRYNSPLHF. The CDR3 nucleotides are TGTGCCAGCAGCCCTCTCGGGGATCGCTATAATTCACCCCTCCACTTT.

This clonotype came up many times. The chain couples TRBV7-9 to TRBJ2-7; maybe TRBD2 (6 bases). Germline-derived CDR1 and CDR2 are SEHNR and FQNEAQ (reference sequence). The V end was cut by 1 base, the J end by 5 bases, with 9 bases between. The CDR3 spans 13 residues. The CDR3 nucleotides read TGTGCCAGCAGCTTAGGACTAGTTAACGAGCAGTACTTC. This sequence encodes CASSLGLVNEQYF.

This clonotype has a count of ten or more. This sequence joins TRBV11-1 and TRBJ2-3, with no clear D. This CDR3 has 16 amino acids. The V gene lost 0 bases and the J gene lost 3 bases, with 13 bases spanning the gap. Germline V gene sequence: CDR1 SGHAT, CDR2 FQDESV (reference sequence). CDR3 residues: CASSLATSHLTDTQYF. Here the CDR3 DNA reads TGTGCCAGCAGCTTAGCGACCAGCCATCTTACAGATACGCAGTATTTT.

This clonotype was detected many times. The chain uses TRBV11-2 and TRBJ1-1; D gene unclear. The ends were cut back, 5 bases at V and 7 bases at J, with 11 bases in the middle. Germline CDR1 and CDR2: SGHAT and FQNNGV. The CDR3 extends over 12 amino acids. The CDR3 coding sequence is TGTGCCAGCAGCCATCGCGGCGGTGAAGCTTTCTTT. Translated, it gives CASSHRGGEAFF.

In its sample, this clonotype was seen many times. The chain recombines TRBV24-1 with TRBJ2-1; 11 bases are shared with TRBD2. Germline trimming cut 3 bases from V and 6 bases from J; bases unmatched to any gene: 9. Per germline, CDR1 KGHDR and CDR2 SFDVKD. The CDR3 has 17 amino acids. The CDR3 protein is CATSDRKLAGEGNEQFF. CDR3 DNA: TGTGCCACCAGTGATCGGAAACTAGCGGGAGAGGGCAATGAGCAGTTCTTC.

This clonotype was seen many times. The gene calls are TRBV11-1 and TRBJ2-3; D possibly corresponds to TRBD1 (5 bases). The germline V and J ends were trimmed by 5 bases and 4 bases, with 25 bases remaining between them. This CDR3 spans 18 amino acids. Germline assignment: CDR1 SGHAT and CDR2 FQDESV (reference sequence). The CDR3: CASSPLTRQTPPADTQYF. CDR3 sequence (DNA): TGTGCCAGCAGCCCTTTAACTCGACAGACTCCTCCCGCAGATACGCAGTATTTT. The whole variable domain, remainder taken from reference TRBV11-1 and TRBJ2-3, is EAEVAQSPRYKITEKSQAVAFWCDPISGHATLYWYRQILGQGPELLVQFQDESVVDDSQLPKDRFSAERLKGVDSTLKIQPAELGDSAMYLCASSPLTRQTPPADTQYFGPGTRLTVL.

The chain carries TRBV10-3 and TRBJ2-3; no clear D. The CDR3 totals 11 residues. Germline V gene sequence: CDR1 ENHRY, CDR2 SYGVKD. Trimming removed 10 bases from V and 1 base from J, with 6 bases in between. This chain's CDR3 is CATRGTDTQYF. DNA of the CDR3: TGTGCCACCCGGGGCACAGATACGCAGTATTTT.

There are a few counts of this clonotype. The chain employs TRBV12-3 or TRBV12-4 and TRBJ2-1; 8 nucleotides agree with TRBD2. This CDR3 is built from 14 residues. J was trimmed by 7 bases and V by 2 bases; bases with no gene match: 4. CDR3 coding DNA: TGTGCCAGCAGTTTAACGGGAGGGTTGAATGAGCAGTTCTTC. Translating gives CASSLTGGLNEQFF.

This clonotype was detected a few times. J is TRBJ1-1 and V is TRBV3-1; 9 bases are a match to TRBD1. Germline assignment: CDR1 LGHDT and CDR2 YNNKEL (reference sequence). The junction had 12 bases not matched to a gene; V was cut back by 4 bases and J by 0 bases. CDR3 length: 18 residues. CDR3 sequence reads: CASSPSAGTGTMNTEAFF. Written as DNA, the CDR3 is TGTGCCAGCAGCCCTTCTGCCGGGACAGGGACTATGAACACTGAAGCTTTCTTT.

The chain carries TRBV27 and TRBJ1-1; 8 bases agree with TRBD1. V shed 5 bases, J shed 7 bases, and the junction held 9 bases outside the gene matches. The CDR3 length is 14 residues. Looked up from germline, CDR1 is MNHEY and CDR2 is SMNVEV (reference sequence). The CDR3 region has the DNA TGTGCCAGCAGTCCGAAATTTGGGACAGGTGAAGCTTTCTTT. Translating it yields CASSPKFGTGEAFF.

This clonotype has more than one count but fewer than ten. The chain recombines TRBV24-1 with TRBJ2-3; unclear D gene. This CDR3 spans 13 amino acids. Germline loops: CDR1 KGHDR, CDR2 SFDVKD. V lost 9 bases and J lost 2, with 11 bases in between. CDR3 DNA: TGTGCCACCGCCGCCCCGGACACAGATACGCAGTATTTT. This sequence encodes CATAAPDTDTQYF.

This clonotype was observed a few times. This chain connects TRBV5-1 to TRBJ2-5; weak D call: TRBD2 (6 bases). V was cut by 1 base and J by 3 bases, with 10 bases left in between. The CDR3 covers 14 residues. The germline CDR1 and CDR2 sequences are SGHRS and YFSETQ. The CDR3 coding sequence is TGCGCCAGCAGCTTGTGGGGGGTTGAAGAGACCCAGTACTTC. Translation: CASSLWGVEETQYF.

This clonotype was picked up many times. J is TRBJ1-6 and V is TRBV28; 9 nucleotides align to TRBD1. V shed 8 bases, J shed 7 bases, and the junction held 12 bases outside the gene matches. Germline V gene data show CDR1 as MDHEN and CDR2 as SYDVKM. CDR3 length: 16 amino acids. The CDR3 nucleotides are TGTGCCAGCTGGAACCTCGGACAGGGGTCAAATTCACCCCTCCACTTT. Protein sequence: CASWNLGQGSNSPLHF. Complete variable domain (other parts from reference TRBV28 and TRBJ1-6): DVKVTQSSRYLVKRTGEKVFLECVQDMDHENMFWYRQDPGLGLRLIYFSYDVKMKEKGDIPEGYSVSREKKERFSLILESASTNQTSMYLCASWNLGQGSNSPLHFGNGTRLTVT.